The clone carrying this TCR beta chain has just a few counts. Unique molecular identifiers featured in how the TCRbeta library was prepared. TCRdb reanalysed the PCR reads using MiXCR and keeps one entry per CDR3 protein. The sample lists just under 550,000 distinct CDR3 sequences, around 20% occurring once. Trimming cost V 5 bases and J 7 bases, with 17 bases left between them. Germline CDR1 and CDR2: SGHTA and FQGNSA. This CDR3 region has 15 residues. This entry comes from a study of T-cell reconstitution after alpha-beta-depleted transplantation in children. Sequenced here: PBMCs from the stem cell graft donor, sampled from the stem cell graft. V usage is TRBV7-2 and J usage is TRBJ2-2; maybe TRBD1 (5 bases). The receptor's source is a human donor who donated a stem cell graft to a child with acute lymphoblastic leukemia. CDR3 nucleotides: TGTGCCAGCAGCCCCCAGGGCCTTTTGGACGGGGAGCTGTTTTTT. Translating it yields CASSPQGLLDGELFF. The full variable domain, in which reference TRBV7-2 and TRBJ2-2 provide the parts outside the CDR3, is GAGVSQSPSNKVTEKGKDVELRCDPISGHTALYWYRQSLGQGLEFLIYFQGNSAPDKSGLPSDRFSAERTGGSVSTLTIQRTQQEDSAVYLCASSPQGLLDGELFFGEGSRLTVL.